This TCR beta chain was captured by sequencing in a study of blood T cell repertoires in COVID-19. Study-level background: Samples of COVID-19 (acute and convalescent) were obtained from the United States, Italy and Spain. Sources were T cells, B-cell-depleted T cells, or PBMCs; the material itself was cDNA or gDNA.

Trimming left V 5 bases short and J 11 bases short, with 21 bases between. Germline V lookup: CDR1 SEHNR, CDR2 FQNEAQ (reference sequence). There are 14 residues in the CDR3. Clinical history as reported by participants underpinned cohort assignment. Symptom resolution, clearance, or two negative PCRs marked donors in Cohort 3 as recovered. This table comes from immunoSEQ multiplex PCR, and its TCRdb copy is limited to in-frame clones, with some not included. The profile shows 250,000 to 300,000 clones, approximately 92% of them singletons. The source of this sequence is a woman aged 25 to 39 who had recovered from COVID-19. This chain uses TRBV7-9 with TRBJ1-1; TRBD1 might be the D (6 bases). The source material was PBMCs or T cells enriched from blood (not recorded which). The CDR3 region has the DNA TGTGCCAGCAGCCCCGACACAGGGTTAGAAAGGGCTTTCTTT. Translating it yields CASSPDTGLERAFF.